The TCR beta chain described here comes from a study of T cell responses to AZD1222 COVID-19 vaccine. Generated by immunoSEQ multiplex PCR, the TCRdb table keeps only in-frame clones and is missing some. The profile covers 120,000 or so clones, with 80% to 90% appearing a single time and about 25% taken by the ten largest. This receptor was identified in an adult who received the AZD1222 COVID-19 vaccine. The sample consisted of peripheral blood, taken 28 days after the second AZD1222 dose.

The CDR3 sequence: CASSRRAWDTIYF. The CDR3, as DNA: TGTGCCAGCAGCCGTAGAGCGTGGGACACCATATATTTT. The gene calls are TRBV3-1 (or the pseudogene TRBV3-2) and TRBJ1-3; D is ambiguous. This CDR3 has 13 residues. V dropped 4 bases and J dropped 8 bases, with 12 bases sitting between them. CDR1 and CDR2 from the germline V gene are LGHDT and YNNKEL (reference sequence).